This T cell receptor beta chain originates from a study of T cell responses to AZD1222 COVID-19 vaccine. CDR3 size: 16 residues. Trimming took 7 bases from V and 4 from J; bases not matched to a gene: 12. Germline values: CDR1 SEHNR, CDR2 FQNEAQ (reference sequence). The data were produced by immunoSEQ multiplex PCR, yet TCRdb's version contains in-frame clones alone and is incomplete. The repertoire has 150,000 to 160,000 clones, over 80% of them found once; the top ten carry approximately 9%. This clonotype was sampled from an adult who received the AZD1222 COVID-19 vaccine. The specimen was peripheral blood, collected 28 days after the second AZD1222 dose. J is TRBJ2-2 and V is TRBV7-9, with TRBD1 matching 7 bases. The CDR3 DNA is TGTGCCAGCACCAACAACCCGACAGGGCCCACCGGGGAGCTGTTTTTT. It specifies CASTNNPTGPTGELFF.